One and the same sample provided the 10 T cell receptor beta chains below, sequenced in a study of OX40 agonist ivuxolimab in advanced cancers. Clones were sequenced by immunoSEQ multiplex PCR, and TCRdb holds only the in-frame ones, with some missing. The profile shows some 70,000 clones, about 90% of them singletons. Sequenced here: CD4+ or CD8+ T cells sorted from blood, sampled in a trial of the OX40 agonist ivuxolimab. All receptors come from an adult with an advanced solid tumor such as melanoma, head and neck, liver or kidney cancer.

The chain recombines TRBV5-4 with TRBJ2-2, with no clear D. Trimming removed 5 bases at V and 5 bases at J, with 10 bases between. This CDR3 is built from 13 residues. CDR1 is SGHNT and CDR2 is YYREEE in the germline V gene (reference sequence). The CDR3 spells CASSSQRTGELFF. CDR3 in DNA: TGTGCCAGCAGTTCACAAAGGACCGGGGAGCTGTTTTTT.

This clone was detected once. CDR3 sequence (DNA): TGCGCCAGCAGCCAAGCGGGGTTAAGACGGTCAGGGTTTAAGTGGGTAATCAATGGCTACACCTTC. Encoded protein: CASSQAGLRRSGFKWVINGYTF. V usage is TRBV4-1 and J usage is TRBJ1-2; D possibly corresponds to TRBD1 (5 bases). CDR3 length equals 22 residues. V shed 1 base and J shed 6 bases, with 36 bases lying between them. Germline assignment: CDR1 MGHRA and CDR2 YSYEKL.

The chain links TRBV18 to TRBJ1-5; 10 nucleotides match TRBD1. The CDR3 has 16 amino acids. Unmatched junction bases numbered 6, after V lost 3 bases and J lost 4 bases. Germline V gene lookup returns CDR1 KGHSH and CDR2 LQKENI. CDR3 in DNA: TGTGCCAGCTCACCCCGACAGGGGGCCCGAAATCAGCCCCAGCATTTT. This gives the protein CASSPRQGARNQPQHF. The full variable domain, rest sourced from reference TRBV18 and TRBJ1-5, is NAGVMQNPRHLVRRRGQEARLRCSPMKGHSHVYWYRQLPEEGLKFMVYLQKENIIDESGMPKERFSAEFPKEGPSILRIQQVVRGDSAAYFCASSPRQGARNQPQHFGDGTRLSIL.

A single count supports this clone. The chain combines TRBV7-8 with TRBJ1-6, with D unclear. V lost 5 bases, J lost 7 bases, and 18 bases lay in between. This CDR3 contains 16 residues. The germline CDR1 and CDR2 sequences are SGHVS and FQNEAQ. CDR3 loop: CASSRLSKKTNSPLHF. CDR3 coding DNA: TGTGCCAGCAGCCGTCTTAGCAAAAAGACAAATTCACCCCTCCACTTT.

The V and J genes are TRBV7-9 and TRBJ1-2; D is possibly TRBD1 (6 bases). V shed 6 bases and J shed 8 bases, with 16 bases lying between them. Looked up from germline, CDR1 is SEHNR and CDR2 is FQNEAQ (reference sequence). The length of the CDR3 is 13 residues. CDR3 DNA: TGTGCCAGCAGACAAATACAGGGAGAGGGCTACACCTTC. It specifies CASRQIQGEGYTF. Together with reference TRBV7-9 and TRBJ1-2, the CDR3 gives the full variable domain: DTGVSQNPRHKITKRGQNVTFRCDPISEHNRLYWYRQTLGQGPEFLTYFQNEAQLEKSRLLSDRFSAERPKGSFSTLEIQRTEQGDSAMYLCASRQIQGEGYTFGSGTRLTVV.

The chain recombines TRBV15 with TRBJ1-5; D is ambiguous. This CDR3 region has 16 residues. Germline V CDR1 and CDR2: LNHNV, YYDKDF (reference sequence). The V and J ends lost 3 bases and 0 bases respectively, with 12 bases between them. CDR3 in DNA: TGTGCCACCAGCAGGGACGGTTGGATTAGCAATCAGCCCCAGCATTTT. Amino acids: CATSRDGWISNQPQHF.

J is TRBJ2-5 and V is TRBV5-1, with 10 bases that match TRBD2. V dropped 3 bases and J dropped 5; count of bases not matched to a gene: 10. From germline, CDR1 is SGHRS and CDR2 YFSETQ. The CDR3 runs to 16 residues. CDR3 sequence: CASSSGTSETRETQYF. The CDR3 coding sequence is TGCGCCAGCAGCTCAGGGACTAGCGAAACCAGGGAGACCCAGTACTTC.

This clone has more than one count but fewer than ten. The rearrangement links TRBV2 to TRBJ2-4, with a tentative D call TRBD1 (5 bases). V lost 8 bases and J lost 6, with 11 bases in between. The CDR3 loop spans 12 amino acids. CDR1 is SNHLY, CDR2 FYNNEI, per germline. CDR3: CASGAKANIQYF. DNA for the CDR3: TGTGCCAGCGGGGCGAAGGCAAACATTCAGTACTTC.

This chain joins TRBV12-5 and TRBJ1-1, with 10 positions matching TRBD1. Germline CDR1 and CDR2: LGHNT and FRNRAP. Germline trimming cut 6 bases from V and 5 bases from J; bases unmatched to any gene: 9. CDR3 length: 15 amino acids. The CDR3 region is CASGPPGQGRTEAFF. CDR3 sequence (DNA): TGTGCTAGTGGCCCTCCGGGACAGGGGCGAACTGAAGCTTTCTTT.

This clone was counted a single time. The chain combines TRBV4-1 with TRBJ2-7, with D possibly matching TRBD1 (5 bases). V shed 2 bases and J shed 0 bases, with 20 bases lying between them. Germline V gives CDR1 MGHRA, CDR2 YSYEKL. The CDR3 totals 18 residues. CDR3 sequence: CASSQQNTDGHLSYEQYF. Written as DNA, the CDR3 is TGCGCCAGCAGCCAACAGAACACCGACGGACACCTCTCCTACGAGCAGTACTTC.